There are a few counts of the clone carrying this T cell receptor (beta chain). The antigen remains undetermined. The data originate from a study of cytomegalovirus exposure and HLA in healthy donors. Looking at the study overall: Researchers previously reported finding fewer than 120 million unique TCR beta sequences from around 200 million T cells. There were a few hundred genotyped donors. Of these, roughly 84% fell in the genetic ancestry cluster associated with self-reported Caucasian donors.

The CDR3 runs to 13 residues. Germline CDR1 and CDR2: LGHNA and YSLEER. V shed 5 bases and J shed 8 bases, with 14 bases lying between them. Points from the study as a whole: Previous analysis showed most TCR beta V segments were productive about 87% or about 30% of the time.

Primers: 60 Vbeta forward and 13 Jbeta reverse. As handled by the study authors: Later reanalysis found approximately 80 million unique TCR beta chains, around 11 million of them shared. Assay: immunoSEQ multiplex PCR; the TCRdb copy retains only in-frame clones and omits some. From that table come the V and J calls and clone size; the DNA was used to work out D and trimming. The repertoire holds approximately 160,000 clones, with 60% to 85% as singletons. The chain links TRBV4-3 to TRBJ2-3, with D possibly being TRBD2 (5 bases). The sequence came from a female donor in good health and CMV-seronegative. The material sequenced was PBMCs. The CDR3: CASSGGRGGTQYF. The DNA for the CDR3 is TGCGCCAGCAGCGGAGGCAGAGGCGGTACGCAGTATTTT.